This T cell receptor delta chain comes out of a study of γδ T cells in repeated Plasmodium falciparum infection. Study in general: Donors were malaria-exposed Malian children or age- and gender-matched Australian children. Each infection was followed by sampling at 21 days, plus baseline and some pre-infection draws.

Flow sorting of PBMC yielded separate Vgamma9/Vdelta2+ and Vdelta2-negative gammadelta T cell populations for bulk repertoire analysis. Overall study findings and caveats: Vgamma9/Vdelta2+ repertoires stayed stably polyclonal over time and infection. In Vdelta2-negative, largely Vdelta1+, gammadelta repertoires, repeated controlled infections appeared to drive clonal selection waves.

On this clone itself: As yet, its antigen is unknown. For this DNA, TCRdb reports the protein of a much larger clone, which diverges at residue 16, most likely from a read error; the protein presented here is translated directly from the DNA.

TCRdb ran CATT on the multiplex PCR reads. This sample has 90,000 or so delta-chain clones, with roughly 0.98% found just once. From germline, CDR1 is TSWWSYY and CDR2 QGS. CDR3 length: 21 residues. Trimming removed 0 bases at V and 4 bases at J, with 30 bases between. The sequence came from a pool of human donors (malaria-infected and uninfected, not separated). The chain joins TRDV1 to TRDJ1; a weak D match, TRDD3 (6 bases). TCRdb records no J gene; here it was assigned by comparing the DNA to germline. The sample consisted of gamma-delta T cells from blood. The CDR3 nucleotides read TGTGCTCTTGGGGAACTCGGTCTTAGGACCGTGGGGATTAGTTTTGGCGATAAACTCATCTTT. Its protein product is CALGELGLRTVGISFGDKLIF.